The next 21 T cell receptor beta chains were all read from a single sample in a study of blood T cells in healthy people across ages. Primers used in a second PCR of roughly 6 to 11 cycles were a sample-barcoded 5' primer and a J-beta primer mix. TCRdb ran MiXCR on the 5' RACE reads and lists one entry per CDR3 protein. This table holds about 1.5 million distinct CDR3 sequences, approximately 39% found once. The material sequenced was blood. Every receptor here comes from a woman between 18 and 30 years old in good health.

The chain is built from TRBV6-1 and TRBJ2-3, with 9 bases that match TRBD1. The CDR3 extends over 16 amino acids. With V trimmed by 6 bases and J by 2 bases, 9 bases remained unmatched. Germline values: CDR1 MNHNS, CDR2 SASEGT. In nucleotides, the CDR3 is TGTGCCAGCAGCCCGATTGGGACAGGGACCACAGATACGCAGTATTTT. Translating gives CASSPIGTGTTDTQYF.

The rearrangement links TRBV2 to TRBJ1-1; unclear D gene. The germline V gene encodes CDR1 SNHLY and CDR2 FYNNEI. This CDR3 is 13 amino acids long. V was cut by 6 bases and J by 8 bases, with 16 bases left in between. DNA for the CDR3: TGTGCCAGCAGGGACGAGTTGAGGGCAGAAGCTTTCTTT. It encodes CASRDELRAEAFF.

The V and J genes are TRBV28 and TRBJ2-1; D not certain. Trimming cost V 4 bases and J 8 bases, with 15 bases left between them. The germline V gene has CDR1 MDHEN and CDR2 SYDVKM. The CDR3 has 14 residues. The CDR3 DNA follows: TGTGCCAGCAGTTCCTCCCTCTTTCGCTATGAGCAGTTCTTC. This sequence encodes CASSSSLFRYEQFF.

This rearrangement joins TRBV20-1 to TRBJ1-2; TRBD1 aligns across 10 bases. The CDR3 length is 13 residues. The germline CDR1 and CDR2 sequences are DFQATT and SNEGSKA (reference sequence). V lost 6 bases and J lost 7; bases outside the gene matches: 8. Here the CDR3 reads CSAERQGAGGYTF. The CDR3 nucleotides are TGCAGTGCCGAACGACAGGGGGCTGGTGGCTACACCTTC.

This clonotype was recorded once. The CDR3 coding sequence is TGTGCCAGCAGTTTACTCCCCAGGGGGAAGGGGAATGAGCAGTTCTTC. Its protein product is CASSLLPRGKGNEQFF. The chain joins TRBV12-3 or TRBV12-4 to TRBJ2-1; 7 bases are shared with TRBD1. Germline trimming cut 2 bases from V and 7 bases from J; bases unmatched to any gene: 11. This CDR3 is built from 16 residues.

This clonotype was detected once. The chain carries TRBV20-1 and TRBJ2-7; D call uncertain. The V gene lost 2 bases and the J gene lost 0 bases, with 8 bases spanning the gap. This CDR3 is 13 amino acids long. Looked up from germline, CDR1 is DFQATT and CDR2 is SNEGSKA (reference sequence). The CDR3 sequence: CSARFRSSYEQYF. The CDR3 nucleotides are TGCAGTGCTAGATTCAGGAGCTCCTACGAGCAGTACTTC.

This clonotype was seen repeatedly, ten times or more. The genes are TRBV20-1 and TRBJ2-7, with a weak D call TRBD1 (5 bases). CDR1 is DFQATT, CDR2 SNEGSKA, per germline (reference sequence). Trimming shortened V by 0 bases and J by 3 bases, and 6 bases separated the two germline ends. There are 12 residues in the CDR3. CDR3 coding DNA: TGCAGTGCTAGAGATCAGGGCTACGAGCAGTACTTC. Translating gives CSARDQGYEQYF.

Only a few counts were recorded for this clonotype. The chain employs TRBV27 and TRBJ1-2; a weak D match, TRBD1 (5 bases). The CDR3 has 13 amino acids. CDR1 is MNHEY and CDR2 is SMNVEV in the germline V gene (reference sequence). The V and J ends lost 5 bases and 8 bases respectively, with 15 bases between them. The CDR3 DNA is TGTGCCAGCAGTGTAACTGGGGGTAGGGGCTACACCTTC. As protein: CASSVTGGRGYTF.

The CDR3 DNA reads as TGTGTCTGCCGGGACAGGGGCCACGAGACCCAGTACTTC. It specifies CVCRDRGHETQYF. The chain uses TRBV28 and TRBJ2-5; 10 bases align to TRBD1. Germline assignment: CDR1 MDHEN and CDR2 SYDVKM. The CDR3 has 13 amino acids.

This chain joins TRBV5-1 and TRBJ2-7, with D unresolved. The CDR3 runs to 16 residues. The V end lost 0 bases, the J end lost 0 bases, and 13 bases lay between the germline ends. The V gene's germline CDR1 is SGHRS and CDR2 YFSETQ. The CDR3 here is CASSLGRTAVSYEQYF. The DNA of the CDR3 is TGCGCCAGCAGCTTGGGGCGGACCGCCGTCTCCTACGAGCAGTACTTC.

The J gene is TRBJ2-4, the V gene TRBV20-1, with 7 positions matching TRBD1. The J call is uncertain, as TRBJ2-5 better fits the DNA end. The CDR3 consists of 14 residues. Germline CDR1 and CDR2: DFQATT and SNEGSKA (reference sequence). The CDR3 DNA is TGCAGTGCTAGGAAAGGGGGACAGCAAGAGACCCAGTACTTC. As protein: CSARKGGQQETQYF.

This chain connects TRBV4-2 to TRBJ1-1; the match to TRBD1 covers 9 bases. Trimming removed 6 bases from V and 1 base from J; junction bases left unmatched: 3. The CDR3 extends over 14 amino acids. The germline V gene encodes CDR1 LGHNA and CDR2 YNFKEQ. The CDR3 sequence is CASRQGAGNTEAFF. The CDR3 nucleotides read TGTGCCAGCAGACAGGGGGCAGGGAACACTGAAGCTTTCTTT.

The rearrangement uses TRBV6-1 and TRBJ2-1; 9 bases match TRBD1. The J call is doubtful: the DNA matches TRBJ2-7 better. CDR1 MNHNS and CDR2 SASEGT come from the germline V gene. There are 17 residues in the CDR3. The CDR3 DNA is TGTGCCAGCAGATCCGGGACAGGGTTGAGCTCCTACAATGAGCAGTACTTC. It codes for CASRSGTGLSSYNEQYF.

V gene TRBV29-1 combines with J gene TRBJ1-1; D remains unclear. The CDR3 spans 13 residues. CDR1 and CDR2 (germline): SQVTM, ANQGSEA. The ends were cut back, 4 bases at V and 0 bases at J, with 9 bases in the middle. The CDR3 region is CSVAKPLNTEAFF. CDR3 DNA: TGCAGCGTTGCCAAACCGTTGAACACTGAAGCTTTCTTT.

This clonotype was observed a few times. The chain has TRBV6-2 or TRBV6-3 and TRBJ2-4; either TRBD1 or TRBD2 may fit D (5 bases each). The DNA end favors TRBJ2-7, so the J call may be wrong. This CDR3 region has 17 residues. From germline, CDR1 is MNHEY and CDR2 SVGEGT. CDR3 DNA: TGTGCCAGCAGTTACCGCCCGAAATCGGGGCCTTACTACGAGCAGTACTTC. Protein: CASSYRPKSGPYYEQYF.

This clonotype was picked up a small number of times. The chain has TRBV4-1 and TRBJ2-1; 9 bases line up with TRBD1. Looked up from germline, CDR1 is MGHRA and CDR2 is YSYEKL. This CDR3 has 16 residues. V dropped 1 base and J dropped 7; count of bases not matched to a gene: 8. CDR3 bases: TGCGCCAGCAGCCAAGGGGACAGGGAATTCGGGAATGAGCAGTTCTTC. Translation gives CASSQGDREFGNEQFF.

The rearrangement links TRBV14 to TRBJ2-1, with D possibly being TRBD1 (5 bases). TRBJ2-7 explains the end of the DNA better; the J call may be wrong. The CDR3 totals 14 residues. Germline values: CDR1 SGHDN, CDR2 FVKESK. Written as DNA, the CDR3 is TGTGCCAGCGGGGAAAGGGGCTTCTACAATGAGCAGTACTTC. It yields the protein CASGERGFYNEQYF.

The V call is TRBV7-9, the J call TRBJ2-7, with TRBD1 as a possible D gene (6 bases). The CDR3 runs 14 residues. Trimming shortened V by 4 bases and J by 7 bases, and 17 bases separated the two germline ends. Per the germline V gene, CDR1 is SEHNR and CDR2 is FQNEAQ (reference sequence). CDR3 protein: CASSSDRHWNEQYF. The CDR3 nucleotides read TGTGCCAGCAGCTCCGACAGGCACTGGAATGAGCAGTACTTC.

The chain carries TRBV7-2 and TRBJ2-3; D call uncertain. In germline, CDR1 is SGHTA, CDR2 FQGNSA. Trimming shortened V by 5 bases and J by 0 bases, and 12 bases separated the two germline ends. This CDR3 region has 15 residues. The CDR3: CASSPRVHSTDTQYF. CDR3 nucleotides: TGTGCCAGCAGCCCTAGGGTGCATAGCACAGATACGCAGTATTTT.

J is TRBJ2-7 and V is TRBV20-1; D possibly uses TRBD1 or TRBD2 (5 bases each). The CDR3 runs to 12 residues. Trimming took 4 bases from V and 4 from J, leaving 11 bases between them. Germline V lookup: CDR1 DFQATT, CDR2 SNEGSKA (reference sequence). CDR3 in amino acids: CSAMGVGYEQYF. DNA of the CDR3: TGCAGTGCTATGGGGGTGGGATACGAGCAGTACTTC.

This clonotype was recorded a few times. The J gene is TRBJ2-3, the V gene TRBV2, with 9 bases that match TRBD2. This CDR3 is built from 16 residues. CDR1 is SNHLY, CDR2 FYNNEI, per germline. V was clipped by 4 bases and J by 4 bases; unmatched bases: 9. CDR3 in amino acids: CASSVSGRGGSDTQYF. CDR3 nucleotide sequence: TGTGCCAGCAGTGTGAGCGGGCGGGGGGGCTCAGATACGCAGTATTTT.